Below are 21 T cell receptor beta chains sequenced from a single sample in a study of CD4 and CD8 cells across lung adenocarcinoma regions. TCRdb analysed the PCR reads with MiXCR anew, one entry per CDR3 protein. Of about 25,000 distinct CDR3 sequences in the sample, roughly 50% were seen once. The sample was CD8+ T cells from the center of a lung tumor. These receptors were collected from a male donor with lung adenocarcinoma. The CD4 and CD8 labels of this study may be unreliable.

This clonotype was detected ten times or more. This chain uses TRBV5-1 with TRBJ2-2; D unclear. Trimming removed 0 bases from V and 1 base from J, with 4 bases in between. This CDR3 comprises 14 residues. Germline assignment: CDR1 SGHRS and CDR2 YFSETQ. The CDR3 region is CASSLGQNTGELFF. The CDR3, as DNA: TGCGCCAGCAGCTTGGGACAGAACACCGGGGAGCTGTTTTTT.

Comments on this clonotype: An end of the junction does not agree with germline; a read error may underlie this. The CDR3 region has the DNA TGTGCTAGCAGGGAAGCCGGGGGAGGGGACGGGGATACGCAGTATTTT. The encoded protein is CASREAGGGDGDTQYF. V and J are TRBV6-1 and TRBJ2-3; 7 bases are shared with TRBD2. Germline V gene data show CDR1 as MNHNS and CDR2 as SASEGT. The CDR3 has 16 amino acids.

The table lists this clonotype with a few counts. This rearrangement joins TRBV9 to TRBJ2-2; TRBD2 is a possible D gene (6 bases). The germline CDR1 and CDR2 sequences are SGDLS and YYNGEE. Trimming cost V 0 bases and J 5 bases, with 14 bases left between them. The CDR3 length is 16 residues. The CDR3 is CASSVDGRVGTGELFF. The CDR3 DNA reads as TGTGCCAGCAGCGTAGACGGGAGAGTCGGTACCGGGGAGCTGTTTTTT.

This clonotype was seen many times. V gene TRBV27 combines with J gene TRBJ2-1, with 14 bases identical to TRBD2. Judging by the DNA end, TRBJ2-7 fits better; the J call may be wrong. Germline V CDR1 and CDR2: MNHEY, SMNVEV (reference sequence). The CDR3 has 16 amino acids. This CDR3 reads CASSPPGLAGDREQYF. CDR3 in DNA: TGTGCCAGCAGTCCGCCGGGACTAGCGGGAGACAGAGAGCAGTACTTC.

For this clonotype: The CDR3 does not end in the conserved phenylalanine or tryptophan, so this is likely a read error. This sequence joins TRBV10-2 and TRBJ2-1; D ambiguous. Looked up from germline, CDR1 is WSHSY and CDR2 is SAAADI. V was shortened by 10 bases and J by 6 bases, with 31 bases between the two germline ends. The CDR3 covers 18 residues. The chain's CDR3 is CANSEPHTIQFVSNEQFL. CDR3 nucleotides: TGCGCCAACAGCGAGCCCCATACTATACAATTTGTGTCCAATGAGCAGTTCTTA.

CDR3 in amino acids: CARGLQVATWDEQYF. CDR3 DNA sequence: TGTGCCAGGGGTTTGCAGGTAGCGACCTGGGATGAGCAGTATTTT. The chain recombines TRBV27 with TRBJ2-1, with D possibly matching TRBD2 (5 bases). The J call is in doubt because the DNA end fits TRBJ2-3 better. Germline-derived CDR1 and CDR2 are MNHEY and SMNVEV (reference sequence). The CDR3 extends over 15 amino acids.

In this sample, this clonotype turned up a few times. J is TRBJ2-1 and V is TRBV6-1; no reliable D call. The DNA end is a closer match to TRBJ2-7, so the J assignment may be wrong. Germline V CDR1 and CDR2: MNHNS, SASEGT. The CDR3 sequence is 13 residues long. The CDR3 bases are TGTGCCAGCAAACGGGCAACTGGGAACGAGCAGTACTTC. This gives the protein CASKRATGNEQYF.

A remark on this clonotype: Mismatch with germline at one junction end may stem from a read error. Written as DNA, the CDR3 is TGTGCCAGCAGGGGACAGGGGGCGCGGGAGGGGCTGTTTTTC. Translation: CASRGQGAREGLFF. The chain combines TRBV6-1 with TRBJ2-1, with 12 bases lining up with TRBD1. This CDR3 spans 14 amino acids. Germline-derived CDR1 and CDR2 are MNHNS and SASEGT.

This clonotype was counted a few times. J is TRBJ1-2 and V is TRBV27; 7 bases are a match to TRBD1. The CDR3 runs 14 residues. CDR1 MNHEY and CDR2 SMNVEV come from the germline V gene (reference sequence). With V trimmed by 3 bases and J by 7 bases, 8 bases remained unmatched. The CDR3 DNA sequence: TGTGCCAGCAGTTTCTCCGACAGGGCCGCTGGCTACACCTTC. Translated, it gives CASSFSDRAAGYTF.

To note about this clonotype: Germline is not matched at one junction end, which may reflect a read error. The chain combines TRBV6-1 with TRBJ2-3; D tentatively reads TRBD1 or TRBD2 (6 bases each). Germline V gene lookup returns CDR1 MNHNS and CDR2 SASEGT. This CDR3 has 16 residues. For the CDR3, the DNA is TGTGCCTGCAGGGAAGCCGGGGGCCGTGTCGGGGAGACCCAGTATTTC. Its translation is CACREAGGRVGETQYF.

The table lists this clonotype with many counts. The V and J genes are TRBV7-2 and TRBJ1-2; TRBD1 is a possible D gene (6 bases). Germline loops: CDR1 SGHTA, CDR2 FQGNSA. Trimming pared 5 bases from V and 3 bases from J, leaving 16 bases between. The CDR3 covers 15 residues. CDR3 nucleotide sequence: TGTGCCAGCAGCGCCCGGGGGGCGCCTTACTATGGCTACACCTTC. This codes for CASSARGAPYYGYTF.

The chain recombines TRBV27 with TRBJ2-1; 7 bases agree with TRBD1. CDR3 length: 14 residues. Germline V gene data show CDR1 as MNHEY and CDR2 as SMNVEV (reference sequence). V lost 0 bases to trimming and J lost 6 bases; unmatched junction nucleotides: 2. As DNA, the CDR3 is TGTGCCAGCAGTTTATCGCACAGGGGCAATGAGCAGTTCTTC. Residues: CASSLSHRGNEQFF.

This chain joins TRBV20-1 and TRBJ2-5, with TRBD1 matching 9 bases. CDR3 length equals 15 residues. Germline V gene lookup returns CDR1 DFQATT and CDR2 SNEGSKA (reference sequence). With 6 bases clipped from V and 2 bases from J, the junction kept 10 bases outside the gene matches. The CDR3 nucleotides are TGCAGTGCGCGAATCTGGGACAGGGTACAAGAGACCCAGTACTTC. This encodes CSARIWDRVQETQYF.

In its sample, this clonotype was seen a few times. The V call is TRBV20-1, the J call TRBJ2-1; D ambiguous. There are 16 residues in the CDR3. V shed 0 bases and J shed 2 bases, with 14 bases lying between them. The germline CDR1 and CDR2 sequences are DFQATT and SNEGSKA (reference sequence). The CDR3 here is CSARDYSQHAYNEQFF. CDR3 DNA sequence: TGCAGTGCTAGAGATTATAGCCAACACGCCTACAATGAGCAGTTCTTC.

This clonotype was seen a single time. J is TRBJ2-5 and V is TRBV27, with D perhaps TRBD2 (6 bases). In germline, CDR1 is MNHEY, CDR2 SMNVEV (reference sequence). V was pared by 8 bases and J by 3 bases, with 22 bases between. The CDR3 length is 16 residues. In DNA form, the CDR3 reads TGTGCCAGCGGGGGATCCGGGGGAGGTGCCAAAGAGACCCAGTACTTC. Protein product: CASGGSGGGAKETQYF.

At least ten counts were recorded for this clonotype. The chain combines TRBV23-1 with TRBJ2-4, with unresolved D. TRBV23-1 is annotated as an ORF whose role is uncertain. Trimming pared 0 bases from V and 4 bases from J, leaving 19 bases between. CDR3 size: 18 residues. DNA of the CDR3: TGCGCCAGCAGTCAATCTTTTTGTGTGCTTGGCTCAAAAAACATTCAGTACTTC. It encodes CASSQSFCVLGSKNIQYF.

About this clonotype itself: One end of the junction is discordant with germline, which a read error may explain. The chain has TRBV10-3 and TRBJ2-3; 7 nucleotides agree with TRBD1. This CDR3 region has 14 residues. Per the germline V gene, CDR1 is ENHRY and CDR2 is SYGVKD. CDR3 DNA sequence: TGTGCGGGGAGAGGGGGCCGTGACCCAGATACGCAGTACTTT. Translation: CAGRGGRDPDTQYF.

This clonotype was recorded at least ten times. The rearrangement links TRBV6-5 to TRBJ2-5, with TRBD2 matching over 15 bases. The CDR3 contains 14 residues. Per germline, CDR1 MNHEY and CDR2 SVGAGI. V dropped 6 bases and J dropped 13; count of bases not matched to a gene: 9. CDR3 DNA: TGTGCCAGCAGCGGGACTAGCGGGAGGTTGGTTCTGTACTTC. It is translated as CASSGTSGRLVLYF.

This clonotype is medium-sized within its sample. The V and J genes are TRBV6-5 and TRBJ1-2; 9 bases match TRBD1. The CDR3 has 15 residues. The germline V gene encodes CDR1 MNHEY and CDR2 SVGAGI. The junction had 4 bases not matched to a gene; V was cut back by 5 bases and J by 0 bases. CDR3 protein: CASSRQGGANYGYTF. The CDR3 region has the DNA TGTGCCAGCAGTAGACAGGGGGGAGCTAACTATGGCTACACCTTC.

This clonotype was recorded many times. J is TRBJ1-4 and V is TRBV7-2, with a possible D match to TRBD1 (5 bases). The V end was cut by 5 bases, the J end by 8 bases, with 21 bases between. Germline loops: CDR1 SGHTA, CDR2 FQGNSA. CDR3 length: 16 residues. CDR3 loop: CASSPGFSPGREKLFF. As DNA, the CDR3 is TGTGCCAGCAGCCCGGGCTTTTCACCAGGGAGGGAAAAACTGTTTTTT.

This clonotype was picked up many times. The V and J genes are TRBV10-2 and TRBJ1-1, with a tentative D call TRBD1 (5 bases). There are 16 residues in the CDR3. Trimming stripped 4 bases from V and 1 base from J, with 16 bases between. The germline CDR1 and CDR2 sequences are WSHSY and SAAADI. The CDR3 is CASSAGTASPNTEAFF. In DNA form, the CDR3 reads TGCGCCAGCAGTGCGGGGACGGCTTCCCCGAACACTGAAGCTTTCTTT.